The 31 T cell receptor beta chains reported below all come from one sample, sequenced in a study of blood T cells in healthy people across ages. Primed by a sample-barcoded 5' primer and a J-beta primer mix, a second PCR proceeded for roughly 6 to 12 cycles. TCRdb processed the 5' RACE reads anew with MiXCR; each CDR3 protein has one entry. Of 540,000 or so distinct CDR3 sequences detected, around 50% appear once; the ten largest clones hold just under 25%. Sequencing was performed on blood. These receptor sequences come from an older man in good health.

This clonotype was counted many times. The rearrangement links TRBV7-9 to TRBJ2-7; weak D call: TRBD1 (6 bases). The V gene's germline CDR1 is SEHNR and CDR2 FQNEAQ (reference sequence). Trimming took off 1 base at V and 7 bases at J, with 8 bases between the two ends. The CDR3 spans 12 residues. The DNA for the CDR3 is TGTGCCAGCAGCTTAGTCCAGGGGGAGCAGTACTTC. This translates into CASSLVQGEQYF.

The V and J genes are TRBV6-5 and TRBJ2-2; 8 nucleotides agree with TRBD2. From germline, CDR1 is MNHEY and CDR2 SVGAGI. CDR3 length: 16 amino acids. V lost 0 bases, J lost 5 bases, and 5 bases stayed unmatched. CDR3 region: CASSYSALAATGELFF. Written as DNA, the CDR3 is TGTGCCAGCAGTTACTCTGCACTAGCGGCTACCGGGGAGCTGTTTTTT.

The chain carries TRBV9 and TRBJ2-5, with D perhaps TRBD1 (5 bases). Trimming pared 0 bases from V and 4 bases from J, leaving 13 bases between. CDR1 and CDR2 (germline): SGDLS, YYNGEE. The CDR3 is 15 residues long. The CDR3 loop is CASSVEGRGGETQYF. In DNA, the CDR3 is TGTGCCAGCAGCGTAGAGGGAAGGGGTGGAGAGACCCAGTACTTC.

Remarks on this clonotype: Germline and junction disagree at one end, which may indicate a read error. V usage is TRBV6-5 and J usage is TRBJ2-7; TRBD2 matches at 7 bases. There are 14 residues in the CDR3. The germline CDR1 and CDR2 sequences are MNHEY and SVGAGI. CDR3 in amino acids: CVSSGERTPYEQYF. CDR3 nucleotide sequence: TGTGTCAGCAGCGGGGAAAGAACGCCCTACGAGCAGTACTTC.

The gene calls are TRBV20-1 and TRBJ2-6; no firm D call. The CDR3 runs to 15 residues. V shed 2 bases and J shed 0 bases, with 8 bases lying between them. Germline CDR1 and CDR2: DFQATT and SNEGSKA (reference sequence). CDR3 nucleotide sequence: TGCAGTGCTAGAAGTTTAGGCTCTGGGGCCAACGTCCTGACTTTC. Its translation: CSARSLGSGANVLTF.

The rearrangement uses TRBV4-3 and TRBJ1-1; the D is unclear. The CDR3 consists of 13 residues. V was trimmed by 7 bases and J by 5 bases, leaving 14 bases between them. Germline lookup yields CDR1 LGHNA and CDR2 YSLEER. As DNA, the CDR3 is TGCGCCAGCACCTCCAGTAGGCTAACTGAAGCTTTCTTT. Protein sequence: CASTSSRLTEAFF.

This clonotype was counted only a few times. This sequence joins TRBV7-2 and TRBJ2-4; D could derive from TRBD1 or TRBD2 (5 bases each). V was trimmed by 1 base and J by 5 bases, leaving 12 bases between them. Germline V gene lookup returns CDR1 SGHTA and CDR2 FQGNSA. This CDR3 is 15 amino acids long. The CDR3 DNA sequence: TGTGCCAGCAGCTTAGACGCAGGGAGCCAAAACATTCAGTACTTC. As protein: CASSLDAGSQNIQYF.

In this sample, this clonotype turned up a few times. This chain uses TRBV7-2 with TRBJ1-5; D ambiguous. Trimming shortened V by 2 bases and J by 7 bases, and 9 bases separated the two germline ends. This CDR3 has 13 residues. Germline-derived CDR1 and CDR2 are SGHTA and FQGNSA. CDR3 protein: CASSLQQRQPQHF. In DNA, the CDR3 is TGTGCCAGCAGCTTACAACAACGCCAGCCCCAGCATTTT.

V gene TRBV9 combines with J gene TRBJ2-6, with D perhaps TRBD1 or TRBD2 (5 bases each). Germline CDR1 is SGDLS and CDR2 is YYNGEE. CDR3 length: 16 residues. The V gene lost 0 bases and the J gene lost 3 bases, with 10 bases spanning the gap. CDR3 in DNA: TGTGCCAGCAGCGTAGGGGGGAATCGTGGGGCCAACGTCCTGACTTTC. Translation gives CASSVGGNRGANVLTF.

This clonotype has more than one count but fewer than ten. CDR3 sequence: CASSLEPPTDTQYF. CDR3 coding DNA: TGTGCCAGCAGCTTAGAGCCTCCCACAGATACGCAGTATTTT. The rearrangement joins TRBV7-2 to TRBJ2-3; D is ambiguous. Germline CDR1 and CDR2: SGHTA and FQGNSA. V lost 1 base and J lost 2, with 7 bases in between. The CDR3 is 14 amino acids.

Points on this clonotype: Possible read error: a much larger clone is one base away. The chain has TRBV11-3 and TRBJ1-1, with a weak D call TRBD1 (5 bases). CDR3 length: 12 residues. CDR1 is SGHNT and CDR2 is YENEEA in the germline V gene. V lost 8 bases, J lost 1 base, and 8 bases lay in between. The CDR3 nucleotides are TGTGCCAGCGGGGGGAGGAACACTGAAGCTTTCTTT. It is translated as CASGGRNTEAFF.

This chain links TRBV20-1 with TRBJ2-7; TRBD1 aligns across 7 bases. The CDR3 loop spans 14 amino acids. CDR1 is DFQATT and CDR2 is SNEGSKA in the germline V gene (reference sequence). Trimming removed 3 bases from V and 3 bases from J; junction bases left unmatched: 8. This CDR3 reads CSASPAQGIYEQYF. CDR3 coding DNA: TGCAGTGCTAGTCCTGCACAGGGGATCTACGAGCAGTACTTC.

This chain uses TRBV7-2 with TRBJ2-7; TRBD2 matches 8 bases. From germline, CDR1 is SGHTA and CDR2 FQGNSA. The CDR3 runs 17 residues. The V gene end was trimmed by 0 bases and the J gene end by 7 bases; junction bases not matched to a gene: 14. For the CDR3, the DNA is TGTGCCAGCAGCTTAGCGGGTAGCGGGGTTCCGGGCAATGAGCAGTACTTC. Amino acid sequence: CASSLAGSGVPGNEQYF.

The chain has TRBV20-1 and TRBJ2-7; 10 positions agree with TRBD2. Unmatched junction bases numbered 5, after V lost 8 bases and J lost 1 base. The CDR3 is 13 residues long. In germline, CDR1 is DFQATT, CDR2 SNEGSKA (reference sequence). The CDR3 loop reads CSIYSGGSYEQYF. CDR3 nucleotide sequence: TGCAGTATTTATAGCGGGGGGTCCTACGAGCAGTACTTC.

The V call is TRBV3-1, the J call TRBJ2-3; 14 nucleotides agree with TRBD2. The germline V gene encodes CDR1 LGHDT and CDR2 YNNKEL (reference sequence). Trimming removed 1 base from V and 0 bases from J; junction bases left unmatched: 9. The CDR3 has 20 residues. The CDR3: CASSQGGTSGSLTSTDTQYF. DNA of the CDR3: TGTGCCAGCAGCCAAGGCGGGACTAGCGGGAGCCTAACTAGCACAGATACGCAGTATTTT.

The gene calls are TRBV7-2 and TRBJ2-7; no clear D. The CDR3 totals 15 residues. V lost 4 bases to trimming and J lost 1 base, with 14 bases between them. Germline V gene sequence: CDR1 SGHTA, CDR2 FQGNSA. The CDR3, as DNA: TGTGCCAGCAGCTCCCCAGGAATTTGGTCCTACGAGCAGTACTTC. As protein: CASSSPGIWSYEQYF.

The chain has TRBV7-2 and TRBJ1-4; D uncertain. Germline V gene data show CDR1 as SGHTA and CDR2 as FQGNSA. This CDR3 contains 16 residues. Trimming cost V 2 bases and J 0 bases, with 10 bases left between them. DNA for the CDR3: TGTGCCAGCAGCTTAAACCCCGTTGCAACTAATGAAAAACTGTTTTTT. Encoded protein: CASSLNPVATNEKLFF.

Here the CDR3 DNA reads TGTGCCAGCAGATCGACAGGCCCCGGGTCGACCCTCCACTTT. Its translation is CASRSTGPGSTLHF. This rearrangement joins TRBV28 to TRBJ1-6, with a weak D call TRBD1 (6 bases). Trimming left V 6 bases short and J 14 bases short, with 20 bases between. The germline gives CDR1 MDHEN, CDR2 SYDVKM. The CDR3 spans 14 residues.

V usage is TRBV4-1 and J usage is TRBJ2-5, with D perhaps TRBD1 or TRBD2 (7 bases each). V was trimmed by 4 bases and J by 5 bases, leaving 17 bases between them. The CDR3 runs 15 residues. From germline, CDR1 is MGHRA and CDR2 YSYEKL. The CDR3, as DNA: TGCGCCAGCAGCCGAGTCGGGGGGACAGTTGAGACCCAGTACTTC. Protein sequence: CASSRVGGTVETQYF.

This chain uses TRBV6-1 with TRBJ2-7, with a weak D call TRBD2 (6 bases). The J call may not be correct, given that the DNA end is closer to TRBJ2-5. The germline V gene has CDR1 MNHNS and CDR2 SASEGT. The CDR3 is 14 amino acids. The CDR3 sequence: CASSSGGSGETQYF. CDR3 DNA sequence: TGTGCCAGCAGCTCCGGGGGATCCGGGGAGACCCAGTACTTC.

CDR3 nucleotide sequence: TGTGCCAGCAGTTCCTACCGGGATGCGCAGTATTTT. It codes for CASSSYRDAQYF. V is TRBV12-3 or TRBV12-4 and J is TRBJ2-3; perhaps TRBD2 as D (5 bases). The CDR3 runs to 12 residues. The V gene lost 4 bases and the J gene lost 10 bases, with 12 bases spanning the gap.

V and J are TRBV19 and TRBJ1-1; D ambiguous. The V gene's germline CDR1 is LNHDA and CDR2 SQIVND (reference sequence). Trimming took off 2 bases at V and 8 bases at J, with 18 bases between the two ends. The CDR3 consists of 15 residues. As DNA, the CDR3 is TGTGCCAGTAGTATACTTGGTGATTCCTCCCGAGAAGCTTTCTTT. This codes for CASSILGDSSREAFF.

The chain has TRBV20-1 and TRBJ2-3; 13 bases fit TRBD2. The V and J ends lost 0 bases and 7 bases, in that order; junction bases with no gene match: 10. The CDR3 is 17 residues long. The germline gives CDR1 DFQATT, CDR2 SNEGSKA (reference sequence). In DNA, the CDR3 is TGCAGTGCTAGAGACCGAACTAGCGGGAGGGCTTCTAATACGCAGTATTTT. This translates into CSARDRTSGRASNTQYF.

The chain carries TRBV10-3 and TRBJ2-1; D call uncertain. This CDR3 region has 15 residues. From germline, CDR1 is ENHRY and CDR2 SYGVKD. Trimming took off 3 bases at V and 7 bases at J, with 16 bases between the two ends. The CDR3 nucleotides are TGTGCCATCAGTGACTGGTCCCATTTGTCGAATGAGCAGTTCTTC. Translated: CAISDWSHLSNEQFF.

Comment on this clonotype: This sequence may be a read error, since a much larger clone differs from it by one base. The chain employs TRBV6-6 and TRBJ1-1; no firm D call. The germline V gene encodes CDR1 MNHNY and CDR2 SVGAGI (reference sequence). V was clipped by 0 bases and J by 11 bases, with 13 bases between them. This CDR3 region has 13 residues. CDR3 bases: TGTGCCAGCAGTTACTCGAGATCGGGTGGGGCTTTCTTT. It encodes CASSYSRSGGAFF.

This sequence joins TRBV25-1 and TRBJ1-2, with a weak D call TRBD1 (6 bases). Germline-derived CDR1 and CDR2 are MGHDK and SYGVNS. The CDR3 has 13 amino acids. V dropped 1 base and J dropped 8 bases, with 11 bases sitting between them. CDR3 region: CASSESRGRGYTF. For the CDR3, the DNA is TGTGCCAGCAGTGAATCCAGGGGTCGGGGCTACACCTTC.

CDR3 protein: CASSYCSRLNYGYTF. CDR3 sequence (DNA): TGTGCCAGCAGTTACTGTAGTAGGCTAAACTATGGCTACACCTTC. The V and J genes are TRBV6-6 and TRBJ1-2; D not certain. This CDR3 spans 15 amino acids. The germline CDR1 and CDR2 sequences are MNHNY and SVGAGI (reference sequence). Trimming left V 1 base short and J 2 bases short, with 11 bases between.

The J gene is TRBJ2-5, the V gene TRBV20-1, with TRBD1 identical over 8 bases. The CDR3 runs to 14 residues. Germline CDR1 reads DFQATT; CDR2 reads SNEGSKA (reference sequence). After removal of 4 bases from V and 6 bases from J, the junction contained 10 bases not matched to a gene. The CDR3 DNA sequence: TGCAGTGCTAATCCCGGGACAGGTACCCAGACCCAGTACTTC. Translation gives CSANPGTGTQTQYF.

The gene calls are TRBV7-2 and TRBJ2-1; D gene uncertain. The germline V gene has CDR1 SGHTA and CDR2 FQGNSA. Trimming took 1 base from V and 0 from J, leaving 10 bases between them. This CDR3 region has 16 residues. CDR3 in DNA: TGTGCCAGCAGCTTAGGCGGCTGGTACTCCTACAATGAGCAGTTCTTC. Amino acid sequence: CASSLGGWYSYNEQFF.

This clonotype appeared a few times. The chain has TRBV6-6 and TRBJ1-1, with a tentative D call TRBD1 (6 bases). There are 13 residues in the CDR3. The ends were cut back, 9 bases at V and 5 bases at J, with 16 bases in the middle. Germline V gene data show CDR1 as MNHNY and CDR2 as SVGAGI (reference sequence). This CDR3 is CASTVNRDTEAFF. DNA of the CDR3: TGTGCCAGTACAGTCAACAGGGATACTGAAGCTTTCTTT.

The rearrangement uses TRBV3-1 and TRBJ2-5; D unclear. V was clipped by 2 bases and J by 11 bases, with 15 bases between them. This CDR3 comprises 13 residues. Germline V gene lookup returns CDR1 LGHDT and CDR2 YNNKEL (reference sequence). CDR3: CASSQLGRSEQYF. The CDR3 nucleotides are TGTGCCAGCAGCCAATTGGGTAGGTCAGAGCAGTACTTC.